This T cell receptor beta chain was identified in a study of PD-1 blockade in mismatch repair-deficient tumors. Study-wide context: Patients had approximately 13 mismatch repair-deficient cancer types and were previously treated and progressing. The study, taken as a whole, reports: Rapid post-treatment expansion, then contraction, generally preceding radiologic response, marked tumor-resident clones.

The protocol was immunoSEQ multiplex PCR, while the TCRdb copy is restricted to in-frame clones and leaves out a portion. The sample lists roughly 120,000 clones; about nine tenths were seen once. All patients were mismatch repair deficient, assessed by either PCR or immunohistochemistry. TCR sequencing covered a few patients who responded to pembrolizumab. Note on this clone: Its antigen is still unknown.

The CDR3 contains 14 residues. CDR1 and CDR2 (germline): SGHDT, YYEEEE. Trimming removed 4 bases at V and 5 bases at J, with 15 bases between. The TCR originated in an adult with mismatch repair-deficient cancer. The chain combines TRBV5-6 with TRBJ1-1; tentative D call: TRBD1 (5 bases). The sample consisted of peripheral blood, taken approximately 72 weeks after starting pembrolizumab. The CDR3 is CASSPAGVWTEAFF. The CDR3 DNA follows: TGTGCCAGCAGCCCGGCGGGGGTCTGGACTGAAGCTTTCTTT.